The next 28 T cell receptor beta chains were all read from a single sample in a study of vaccination and CD4 T cells after COVID-19. The treatment here: roughly nine-day PBMC culture with coronavirus spike peptide pools or control peptides (ViraFEST assay). Once obtained from cultured CD4+ T cells, the DNA was sequenced using the Oncomine TCR Beta short-read assay. MiXCR was run by TCRdb on the PCR reads, yielding one entry per CDR3 protein. Among some 4,900 distinct CDR3 sequences, around 25% were seen once, and the ten largest hold about 24%. Their antigens remain unidentified. The sample consisted of CD4+ T cells from blood, cultured in vitro, taken after SARS-CoV-2 vaccination. The receptor source for this set is a human donor who had recovered from COVID-19.

This clonotype was seen a handful of times. The J gene is TRBJ2-5, the V gene TRBV6-1; 10 bases align to TRBD2. Germline V gene lookup returns CDR1 MNHNS and CDR2 SASEGT. With V trimmed by 5 bases and J by 5 bases, 8 bases remained unmatched. CDR3 length equals 15 residues. The CDR3 coding sequence is TGTGCCAGCAGTCCGGGACTAGCGATACGGGAGACCCAGTACTTC. Protein: CASSPGLAIRETQYF.

The table lists this clonotype with a few counts. This chain connects TRBV20-1 to TRBJ1-5, with a tentative D call TRBD1 (6 bases). Germline CDR1 reads DFQATT; CDR2 reads SNEGSKA (reference sequence). CDR3 size: 15 residues. The V and J ends lost 5 bases and 1 base respectively, with 15 bases between them. The CDR3 DNA follows: TGCAGTGCTCGGGGACAAATCTCCAGCAATCAGCCCCAGCATTTT. Protein: CSARGQISSNQPQHF.

This clonotype was picked up a small number of times. The DNA for the CDR3 is TGTGCCAGCAGTGCTTCCACGGGACAGGGCTACGAGCAGTACTTC. It is translated as CASSASTGQGYEQYF. V is TRBV28 and J is TRBJ2-7; 9 nucleotides align to TRBD1. The CDR3 contains 15 residues. Germline CDR1 reads MDHEN; CDR2 reads SYDVKM. J was trimmed by 3 bases and V by 5 bases; bases with no gene match: 8.

The V call is TRBV28, the J call TRBJ1-2, with D possibly being TRBD1 (5 bases). Per germline, CDR1 MDHEN and CDR2 SYDVKM. The CDR3 loop spans 14 amino acids. V was cut by 5 bases and J by 4 bases, with 14 bases left in between. CDR3 DNA sequence: TGTGCCAGCAGTGTCGGGACTGGAGCCTATGGCTACACCTTC. It specifies CASSVGTGAYGYTF.

By proportion, this clonotype is medium-sized. This chain joins TRBV20-1 and TRBJ2-7; 15 bases align to TRBD2. V lost 6 bases, J lost 7 bases, and 10 bases stayed unmatched. The CDR3 sequence is 15 residues long. Germline V lookup: CDR1 DFQATT, CDR2 SNEGSKA (reference sequence). The CDR3 here is CSAPPGTSGRLEQYF. The CDR3 region has the DNA TGCAGTGCCCCGCCAGGGACTAGCGGGAGGTTGGAGCAGTACTTC.

In its sample, this clonotype was seen once. V is TRBV5-4 and J is TRBJ1-2, with 7 bases that match TRBD1. Germline CDR1 reads SGHNT; CDR2 reads YYREEE (reference sequence). The trim removed 4 bases at V and 2 bases at J, leaving 8 bases unmatched. The CDR3 is made up of 15 amino acids. The CDR3 reads CASSAGGQSNYGYTF. CDR3 DNA sequence: TGTGCCAGCAGCGCAGGGGGGCAGAGCAACTATGGCTACACCTTC.

The CDR3 DNA reads as TGTGCCAGCAGCTTCCCGGGACAGGGGGTCGGAAATGAGCAGTTCTTC. Translating gives CASSFPGQGVGNEQFF. V gene TRBV7-2 combines with J gene TRBJ2-1, with 11 bases matching TRBD1. Looked up from germline, CDR1 is SGHTA and CDR2 is FQGNSA. This CDR3 has 16 residues. V gave up 3 bases and J gave up 7 bases; unmatched junction bases: 8.

This clonotype came up once. The final CDR3 position lacks the conserved phenylalanine or tryptophan, pointing to a likely read error. V gene TRBV6-1 combines with J gene TRBJ2-7; D is perhaps TRBD2 (6 bases). The germline V gene encodes CDR1 MNHNS and CDR2 SASEGT. The CDR3 spans 14 residues. The V and J ends lost 8 bases and 2 bases respectively, with 16 bases between them. CDR3 region: CASARISGAYEQYI. The CDR3 nucleotides read TGTGCCAGCGCCCGAATCTCGGGGGCCTACGAGCAGTACATC.

This clonotype is judged medium-sized. The gene calls are TRBV20-1 and TRBJ2-7; 11 positions agree with TRBD1. The CDR3 is 14 amino acids. The V gene end was trimmed by 6 bases and the J gene end by 3 bases; junction bases not matched to a gene: 7. In germline, CDR1 is DFQATT, CDR2 SNEGSKA (reference sequence). The CDR3 here is CSAKGTGGFYEQYF. The CDR3 DNA sequence: TGCAGTGCCAAAGGGACAGGGGGATTCTACGAGCAGTACTTC.

This clonotype is labeled medium-sized. The junction and the germline gene differ at one end; a read error may be behind it. The CDR3 DNA is TGCAGTGCTAGGGCACTACAGCGGGGGCCTCAAGGGACCCAGTACTTC. It yields the protein CSARALQRGPQGTQYF. This chain connects TRBV20-1 to TRBJ2-5, with 8 bases identical to TRBD2. The CDR3 contains 16 residues. In germline, CDR1 is DFQATT, CDR2 SNEGSKA (reference sequence).

This clonotype was seen only a few times. The chain uses TRBV4-2 and TRBJ2-3, with 8 nucleotides matching TRBD2. The V and J ends lost 7 bases and 5 bases, in that order; junction bases with no gene match: 17. CDR1 and CDR2 from the germline V gene are LGHNA and YNFKEQ. This CDR3 comprises 17 residues. CDR3 sequence (DNA): TGTGCCAGCAACACATACCGTGGCGGGGGGCGGGGAGATACGCAGTATTTT. This sequence encodes CASNTYRGGGRGDTQYF.

The chain uses TRBV19 and TRBJ1-2, with D uncertain. The length of the CDR3 is 13 residues. Trimming shortened V by 3 bases and J by 2 bases, and 7 bases separated the two germline ends. Germline CDR1 LNHDA, CDR2 SQIVND (reference sequence). The CDR3 DNA sequence: TGTGCCAGTAGTATCTCCGACAACTATGGCTACACCTTC. Translation gives CASSISDNYGYTF. The whole variable domain, remainder taken from reference TRBV19 and TRBJ1-2, is DGGITQSPKYLFRKEGQNVTLSCEQNLNHDAMYWYRQDPGQGLRLIYYSQIVNDFQKGDIAEGYSVSREKKESFPLTVTSAQKNPTAFYLCASSISDNYGYTFGSGTRLTVV.

The chain combines TRBV10-3 with TRBJ1-5; perhaps TRBD1 as D (6 bases). Germline V gives CDR1 ENHRY, CDR2 SYGVKD. Trimming shortened V by 4 bases and J by 5 bases, and 12 bases separated the two germline ends. This CDR3 region has 14 residues. The CDR3 protein is CAISVAGDYQPQHF. The CDR3 region has the DNA TGTGCCATCAGTGTCGCAGGGGACTATCAGCCCCAGCATTTT.

This clonotype is deemed medium-sized. The chain combines TRBV20-1 with TRBJ2-7; D remains ambiguous. The CDR3 sequence is 12 residues long. Looked up from germline, CDR1 is DFQATT and CDR2 is SNEGSKA (reference sequence). The germline V and J ends were trimmed by 4 bases and 2 bases, with 9 bases remaining between them. The CDR3 DNA reads as TGCAGTGCTACGGCCTCCCCCTACGAGCAGTACTTC. It is translated as CSATASPYEQYF.

The V call is TRBV6-2 or TRBV6-3, the J call TRBJ2-7, with TRBD1 matching over 9 bases. Germline values: CDR1 MNHEY, CDR2 SVGEGT. After removal of 5 bases from V and 1 base from J, the junction contained 6 bases not matched to a gene. The CDR3 totals 15 residues. In DNA form, the CDR3 reads TGTGCCAGCAGTGCGAACAGGGGGCCGTCCTACGAGCAGTACTTC. It translates to CASSANRGPSYEQYF.

The J gene is TRBJ2-3, the V gene TRBV7-9; D might be TRBD2 (8 bases). CDR3 length: 18 amino acids. The V gene lost 2 bases and the J gene lost 3 bases, with 21 bases spanning the gap. Germline V lookup: CDR1 SEHNR, CDR2 FQNEAQ (reference sequence). CDR3 DNA sequence: TGTGCCAGCAGCTTACCTAGGACAGGAGGGACTAGAACAGATACGCAGTATTTT. Encoded protein: CASSLPRTGGTRTDTQYF. Together with reference TRBV7-9 and TRBJ2-3, the CDR3 gives the full variable domain: DTGVSQNPRHKITKRGQNVTFRCDPISEHNRLYWYRQTLGQGPEFLTYFQNEAQLEKSRLLSDRFSAERPKGSFSTLEIQRTEQGDSAMYLCASSLPRTGGTRTDTQYFGPGTRLTVL.

This clonotype was seen only a few times. The rearrangement links TRBV28 to TRBJ2-7, with TRBD1 as a possible D gene (6 bases). Germline V gene sequence: CDR1 MDHEN, CDR2 SYDVKM. This CDR3 is built from 14 residues. V was cut by 2 bases and J by 2 bases, with 10 bases left in between. The CDR3 here is CASSLDRLTYEQYF. CDR3 coding DNA: TGTGCCAGCAGTTTAGACAGGCTGACCTACGAGCAGTACTTC.

This chain links TRBV5-1 with TRBJ2-7; the match to TRBD1 covers 9 bases. The V gene end was trimmed by 3 bases and the J gene end by 5 bases; junction bases not matched to a gene: 6. CDR3 size: 14 residues. CDR1 is SGHRS and CDR2 is YFSETQ in the germline V gene. This CDR3 reads CASSSQGASNEQYF. The CDR3 DNA is TGCGCCAGCAGCTCACAGGGGGCATCTAACGAGCAGTACTTC.

This chain uses TRBV7-8 with TRBJ1-2; D may be TRBD1 (6 bases). The CDR3 is 16 residues long. Germline lookup yields CDR1 SGHVS and CDR2 FQNEAQ. Trimming pared 0 bases from V and 0 bases from J, leaving 11 bases between. The CDR3 bases are TGTGCCAGCAGCTTAGCGTGGGACAAATCTAACTATGGCTACACCTTC. Its protein product is CASSLAWDKSNYGYTF. Variable domain in full (rest from reference TRBV7-8 and TRBJ1-2): GAGVSQSPRYKVAKRGQDVALRCDPISGHVSLFWYQQALGQGPEFLTYFQNEAQLDKSGLPSDRFFAERPEGSVSTLKIQRTQQEDSAVYLCASSLAWDKSNYGYTFGSGTRLTVV.

There are a few counts of this clonotype. This sequence joins TRBV6-4 and TRBJ2-7; D is possibly TRBD1 (6 bases). Trimming cost V 3 bases and J 2 bases, with 8 bases left between them. The CDR3 sequence is 13 residues long. CDR1 is MRHNA, CDR2 SNTAGT, per germline. CDR3 region: CASSEGDTYEQYF. The CDR3, as DNA: TGTGCCAGCAGTGAGGGGGACACCTACGAGCAGTACTTC.

This clonotype ranks as medium-sized (0.01 to 0.1%). The chain links TRBV24-1 to TRBJ2-3; TRBD1 might be the D (5 bases). V was trimmed by 4 bases and J by 0 bases, leaving 10 bases between them. Looked up from germline, CDR1 is KGHDR and CDR2 is SFDVKD. This CDR3 contains 15 residues. The CDR3 is CATSDLRGSTDTQYF. The CDR3 DNA reads as TGTGCCACCAGTGACCTTAGGGGTAGCACAGATACGCAGTATTTT.

This clonotype has just a few counts. This chain links TRBV10-3 with TRBJ2-5, with TRBD1 matching 8 bases. V was pared by 3 bases and J by 5 bases, with 5 bases of the junction left unmatched. The length of the CDR3 is 14 residues. CDR1 and CDR2 from the germline V gene are ENHRY and SYGVKD. The CDR3 DNA sequence: TGTGCCATCAGTGACAGGGGGCGCGAGGAGACCCAGTACTTC. It translates to CAISDRGREETQYF.

This clonotype was picked up a small number of times. The rearrangement uses TRBV10-1 and TRBJ1-1; D gene uncertain. Per the germline V gene, CDR1 is WNHNN and CDR2 is SYGVQD (reference sequence). This CDR3 has 13 amino acids. The ends were cut back, 5 bases at V and 3 bases at J, with 10 bases in the middle. The CDR3 here is CASSRGFDTEAFF. The DNA of the CDR3 is TGCGCCAGCAGTAGAGGGTTCGACACTGAAGCTTTCTTT.

The chain has TRBV19 and TRBJ1-2, with D maybe TRBD1 (5 bases). Trimming left V 7 bases short and J 3 bases short, with 15 bases between. Looked up from germline, CDR1 is LNHDA and CDR2 is SQIVND (reference sequence). The CDR3 runs 14 residues. CDR3 sequence: CASTIGDGYYGYTF. In nucleotides, the CDR3 is TGTGCCAGTACCATTGGGGACGGTTACTATGGCTACACCTTC.

Relative to its sample, this clonotype is medium-sized. J is TRBJ1-5 and V is TRBV20-1, with 8 bases aligning to TRBD1. CDR1 is DFQATT and CDR2 is SNEGSKA in the germline V gene (reference sequence). CDR3 size: 14 residues. J gave up 0 bases and V 5 bases, and 3 bases lay outside the gene matches. The CDR3 reads CSAAGQASNQPQHF. Here the CDR3 DNA reads TGCAGTGCTGCGGGACAGGCTAGCAATCAGCCCCAGCATTTT.

This clonotype is categorized as medium-sized. The rearrangement uses TRBV20-1 and TRBJ2-5; D is perhaps TRBD1 or TRBD2 (6 bases each). Between the trimmed V and J ends, which lost 6 bases and 5 bases, there was a span of 16 bases. Germline CDR1 and CDR2: DFQATT and SNEGSKA (reference sequence). CDR3 length equals 13 residues. CDR3 in DNA: TGCAGTGCCTCGGAGGGGGGAAGGGAGACCCAGTACTTC. It encodes CSASEGGRETQYF.

This clonotype came up a few times. The rearrangement joins TRBV7-2 to TRBJ2-3; TRBD2 agrees at 16 bases. Germline-derived CDR1 and CDR2 are SGHTA and FQGNSA. V shed 5 bases, J shed 7 bases, and the junction held 3 bases outside the gene matches. The CDR3 totals 15 residues. CDR3 in DNA: TGTGCCAGCAGCCCGGGACTAGCGGGAGGGAATACGCAGTATTTT. Translating it yields CASSPGLAGGNTQYF. The variable domain in full, completed from reference TRBV7-2 and TRBJ2-3, reads GAGVSQSPSNKVTEKGKDVELRCDPISGHTALYWYRQSLGQGLEFLIYFQGNSAPDKSGLPSDRFSAERTGGSVSTLTIQRTQQEDSAVYLCASSPGLAGGNTQYFGPGTRLTVL.

The chain recombines TRBV10-1 with TRBJ1-6; D perhaps matches TRBD1 (6 bases). This CDR3 is 13 amino acids long. V was pared by 4 bases and J by 10 bases, with 11 bases between. Germline loops: CDR1 WNHNN, CDR2 SYGVQD (reference sequence). The CDR3 DNA reads TGCGCCAGCAGTGCAGGGGCCGGATCACCCCTCCACTTT. This sequence encodes CASSAGAGSPLHF.